This T cell receptor (beta chain) was identified during a study of cytomegalovirus exposure and HLA in healthy donors. Amplification used 60 Vbeta primers and 13 Jbeta primers. Method: immunoSEQ multiplex PCR; TCRdb's copy keeps in-frame clones and lacks some. The sample has approximately 110,000 clones; approximately 70% are singletons. The study's findings and limits: About 90% or about 30% of the time was how often most TCR beta V segments were productive, according to an earlier analysis.

Remarks on this clone: Its antigen is unidentified.

The sample was PBMCs. This TCR was sampled from a man aged 35 to 55 in good health and CMV-seronegative.

The CDR3 coding sequence is TGCGCCAGCAGCTTGGCCCCGGGAGGGAACACTGAAGCTTTCTTT. This codes for CASSLAPGGNTEAFF. J is TRBJ1-1 and V is TRBV5-1, with D hard to call. The CDR3 runs 15 residues. Trimming removed 0 bases from V and 1 base from J, with 10 bases in between. Germline V gene lookup returns CDR1 SGHRS and CDR2 YFSETQ.